Described below is a single TCR beta chain sequence and its context. Method: immunoSEQ multiplex PCR; TCRdb's copy keeps in-frame clones and lacks some. The sample has roughly 170,000 clones, 94% seen once. This entry is derived from a study of T cell responses to AZD1222 COVID-19 vaccine. This CDR3 has 14 amino acids. V lost 4 bases to trimming and J lost 13 bases, with 18 bases between them. The germline gives CDR1 KGHDR, CDR2 SFDVKD. The input for sequencing was peripheral blood, taken 28 days after the second AZD1222 dose. This rearrangement joins TRBV24-1 to TRBJ2-2; D call uncertain. This TCR came from an adult who received the AZD1222 COVID-19 vaccine. The CDR3 loop reads CATSEPENNLRLFF. CDR3 DNA: TGTGCCACCAGTGAACCCGAGAACAACCTAAGGCTGTTTTTT.